This entry lists 8 T cell receptor beta chains sequenced from one sample in a study of cytomegalovirus exposure and HLA in healthy donors. Primers included in the PCR were 60 Vbeta and 13 Jbeta primers. Method: immunoSEQ multiplex PCR; TCRdb's copy keeps in-frame clones and lacks some. The table lists roughly 150,000 clones, around three quarters of them singletons. Sequenced sample: PBMCs. These receptors all come from a male donor in good health and CMV-seronegative.

This chain links TRBV28 with TRBJ1-4; D remains unclear. CDR1 and CDR2 from the germline V gene are MDHEN and SYDVKM. The V and J ends lost 2 bases and 10 bases respectively, with 8 bases between them. CDR3 length equals 12 residues. The CDR3 loop is CASSLRIGKLFF. CDR3 coding DNA: TGTGCCAGCAGTTTACGAATCGGAAAACTGTTTTTT.

On this clone itself: This sample includes further DNA sequences coding for the same CDR3. The chain is built from TRBV7-2 and TRBJ1-3; D unresolved. The V gene's germline CDR1 is SGHTA and CDR2 FQGNSA. V shed 4 bases and J shed 4 bases, with 8 bases lying between them. This CDR3 region has 13 residues. The DNA for the CDR3 is TGTGCCAGCAGCTCCTCCCCCGGAAACACCATATATTTT. Encoded protein: CASSSSPGNTIYF.

The V call is TRBV30, the J call TRBJ2-1; D unclear. CDR1 is GTSNPN and CDR2 is SVGIG in the germline V gene (reference sequence). The V end was cut by 4 bases, the J end by 0 bases, with 7 bases between. The CDR3 is 13 amino acids. CDR3 region: CAWTSSSYNEQFF. The CDR3 DNA reads as TGTGCCTGGACGTCTAGCTCCTACAATGAGCAGTTCTTC.

The V call is TRBV6-6, the J call TRBJ1-3, with D possibly TRBD1 on 6 matching bases. V lost 5 bases to trimming and J lost 3 bases, with 14 bases between them. CDR1 and CDR2 from the germline V gene are MNHNY and SVGAGI (reference sequence). The CDR3 spans 15 residues. The CDR3: CASSRDILSGNTIYF. CDR3 DNA: TGTGCCAGCAGTAGGGACATCTTGAGTGGAAACACCATATATTTT.

The chain carries TRBV6-4 and TRBJ1-2; D possibly corresponds to TRBD1 (6 bases). V shed 3 bases and J shed 4 bases, with 12 bases lying between them. The CDR3 extends over 14 amino acids. Germline CDR1 reads MRHNA; CDR2 reads SNTAGT. The CDR3 region is CASSEKDRAYGYTF. As DNA, the CDR3 is TGTGCCAGCAGTGAGAAGGACAGAGCCTATGGCTACACCTTC.

Worth noting for this clone: One end of the junction varies from germline; a read error may be responsible. This chain uses TRBV9 with TRBJ2-1; 13 nucleotides line up with TRBD2. The CDR3 sequence is 16 residues long. Germline V gene sequence: CDR1 SGDLS, CDR2 YYNGEE. The CDR3 bases are TGTGCCAGCAGCGTAGGACTAGCGGGGGGTGGGGAATGGATACTCTTC. This gives the protein CASSVGLAGGGEWILF.

This clone showed up just once. The J gene is TRBJ2-7, the V gene TRBV27, with D maybe TRBD1 (5 bases). The CDR3 runs 14 residues. Trimming left V 2 bases short and J 6 bases short, with 14 bases between. Germline values: CDR1 MNHEY, CDR2 SMNVEV (reference sequence). The CDR3 DNA reads TGTGCCAGCAGTTTAGGCAGGGCCGTAAGCGAGCAGTACTTC. It translates to CASSLGRAVSEQYF.

The V and J genes are TRBV27 and TRBJ1-4; 8 bases line up with TRBD1. From germline, CDR1 is MNHEY and CDR2 SMNVEV (reference sequence). The trim removed 1 base at V and 6 bases at J, leaving 4 bases unmatched. The CDR3 contains 15 residues. CDR3 bases: TGTGCCAGCAGTTTATACCGGGACAGGCATGAAAAACTGTTTTTT. It yields the protein CASSLYRDRHEKLFF.